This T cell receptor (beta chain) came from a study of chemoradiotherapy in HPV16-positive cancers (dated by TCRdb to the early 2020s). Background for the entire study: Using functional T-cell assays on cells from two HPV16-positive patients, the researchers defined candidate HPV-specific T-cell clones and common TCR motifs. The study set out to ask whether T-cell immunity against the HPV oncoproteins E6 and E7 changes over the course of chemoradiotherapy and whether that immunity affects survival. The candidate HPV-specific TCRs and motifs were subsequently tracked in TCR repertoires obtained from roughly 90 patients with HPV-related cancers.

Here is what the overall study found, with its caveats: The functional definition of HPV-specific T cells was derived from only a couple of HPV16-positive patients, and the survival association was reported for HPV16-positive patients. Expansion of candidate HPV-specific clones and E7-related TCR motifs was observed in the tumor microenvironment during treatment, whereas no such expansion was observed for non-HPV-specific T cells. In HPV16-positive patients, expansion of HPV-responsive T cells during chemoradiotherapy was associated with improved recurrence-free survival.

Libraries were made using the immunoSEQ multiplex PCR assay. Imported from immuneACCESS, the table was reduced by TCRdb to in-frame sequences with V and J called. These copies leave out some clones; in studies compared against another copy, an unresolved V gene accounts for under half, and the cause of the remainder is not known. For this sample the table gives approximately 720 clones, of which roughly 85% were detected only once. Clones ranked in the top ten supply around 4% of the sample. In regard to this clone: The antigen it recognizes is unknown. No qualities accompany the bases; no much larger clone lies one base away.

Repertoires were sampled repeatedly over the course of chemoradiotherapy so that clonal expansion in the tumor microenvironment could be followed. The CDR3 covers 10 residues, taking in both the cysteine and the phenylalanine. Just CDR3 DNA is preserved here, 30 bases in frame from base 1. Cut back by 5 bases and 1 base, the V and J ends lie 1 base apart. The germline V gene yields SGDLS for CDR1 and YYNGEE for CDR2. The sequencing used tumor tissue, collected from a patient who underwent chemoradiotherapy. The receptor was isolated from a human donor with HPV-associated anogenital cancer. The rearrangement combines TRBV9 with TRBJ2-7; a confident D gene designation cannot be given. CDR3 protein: CASSSYEQYF. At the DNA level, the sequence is TGTGCCAGCAGTTCCTACGAGCAGTACTTC.